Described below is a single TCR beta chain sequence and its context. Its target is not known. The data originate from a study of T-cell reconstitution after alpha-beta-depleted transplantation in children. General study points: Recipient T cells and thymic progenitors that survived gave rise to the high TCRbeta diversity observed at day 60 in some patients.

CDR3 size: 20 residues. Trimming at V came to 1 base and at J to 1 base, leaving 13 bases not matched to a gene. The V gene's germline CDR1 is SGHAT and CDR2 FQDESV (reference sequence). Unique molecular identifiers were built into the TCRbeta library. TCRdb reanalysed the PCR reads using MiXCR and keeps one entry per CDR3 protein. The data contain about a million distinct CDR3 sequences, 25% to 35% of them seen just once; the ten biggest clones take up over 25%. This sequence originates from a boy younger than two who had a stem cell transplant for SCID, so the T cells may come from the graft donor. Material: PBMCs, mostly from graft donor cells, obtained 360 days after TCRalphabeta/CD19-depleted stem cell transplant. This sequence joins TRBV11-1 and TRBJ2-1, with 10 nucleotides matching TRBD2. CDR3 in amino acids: CASSLVPLASSGGSYNEQFF. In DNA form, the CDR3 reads TGTGCCAGCAGCTTAGTCCCCCTCGCCTCTAGCGGGGGTTCCTACAATGAGCAGTTCTTC.